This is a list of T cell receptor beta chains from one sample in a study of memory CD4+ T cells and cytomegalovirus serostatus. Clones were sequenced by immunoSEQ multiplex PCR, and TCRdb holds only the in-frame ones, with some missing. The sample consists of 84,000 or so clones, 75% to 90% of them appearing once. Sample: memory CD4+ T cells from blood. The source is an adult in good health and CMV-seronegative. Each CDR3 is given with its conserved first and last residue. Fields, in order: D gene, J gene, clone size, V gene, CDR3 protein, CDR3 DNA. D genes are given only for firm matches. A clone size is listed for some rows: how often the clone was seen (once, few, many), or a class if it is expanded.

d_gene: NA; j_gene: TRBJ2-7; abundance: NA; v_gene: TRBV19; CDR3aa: CASSPTGESHYEQYF; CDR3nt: TGTGCCAGTAGTCCTACCGGCGAGTCACATTACGAGCAGTACTTC
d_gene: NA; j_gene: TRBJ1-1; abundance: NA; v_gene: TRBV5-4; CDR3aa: CASSWRTENTEAFF; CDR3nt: TGTGCCAGCAGCTGGAGGACAGAGAACACTGAAGCTTTCTTT
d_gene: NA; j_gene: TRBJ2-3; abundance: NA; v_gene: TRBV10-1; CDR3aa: CASSPEAGTDTQYF; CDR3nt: TGCGCCAGCAGTCCCGAGGCGGGGACAGATACGCAGTATTTT
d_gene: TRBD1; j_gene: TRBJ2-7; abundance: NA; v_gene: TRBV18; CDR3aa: CASSPDGQGLNEQYF; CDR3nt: TGTGCCAGCTCACCGGATGGACAGGGGTTAAACGAGCAGTACTTC
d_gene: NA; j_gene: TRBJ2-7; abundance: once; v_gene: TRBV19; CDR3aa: CASSIITLYEQYF; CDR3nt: TGTGCCAGTAGTATTATTACCCTCTACGAGCAGTACTTC
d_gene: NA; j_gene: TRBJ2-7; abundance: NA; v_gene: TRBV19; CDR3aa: CASSTSGANYEQYF; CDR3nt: TGTGCCAGTAGTACCTCGGGGGCGAACTACGAGCAGTACTTC
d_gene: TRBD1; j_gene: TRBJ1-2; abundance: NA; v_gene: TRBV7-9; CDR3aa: CASSLPGGYGYTF; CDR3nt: TGTGCCAGCAGCTTACCAGGGGGTTATGGCTACACCTTC
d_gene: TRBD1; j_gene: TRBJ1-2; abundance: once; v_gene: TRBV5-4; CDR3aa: CASSSGTVFRADF; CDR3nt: TGTGCCAGCAGCAGTGGGACAGTTTTTCGGGCGGACTTC
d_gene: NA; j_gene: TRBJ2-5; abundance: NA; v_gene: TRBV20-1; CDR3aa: CSASRLATQYF; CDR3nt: TGCAGTGCTAGTCGGTTGGCGACCCAGTACTTC
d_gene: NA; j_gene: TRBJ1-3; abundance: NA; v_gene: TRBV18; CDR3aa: CASSPAGNTIYF; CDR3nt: TGTGCCAGCTCACCAGCTGGAAACACCATATATTTT
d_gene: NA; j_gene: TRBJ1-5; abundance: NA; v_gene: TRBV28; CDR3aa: CASSFDRTHQPQHF; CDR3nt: TGTGCCAGCAGTTTCGACAGGACCCATCAGCCCCAGCATTTT
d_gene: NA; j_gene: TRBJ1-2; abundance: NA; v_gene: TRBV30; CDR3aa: CAWSVGRGDRGYTF; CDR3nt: TGTGCCTGGAGTGTGGGGAGGGGGGACCGTGGCTACACCTTC
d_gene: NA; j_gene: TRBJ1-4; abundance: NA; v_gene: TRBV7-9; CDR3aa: CASSLGDSPNEKLFF; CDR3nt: TGTGCCAGCAGCTTAGGGGACTCGCCTAATGAAAAACTGTTTTTT
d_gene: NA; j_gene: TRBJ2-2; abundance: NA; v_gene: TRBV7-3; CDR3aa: CASSLNPGELFF; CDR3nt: TGTGCCAGCAGCTTAAATCCCGGGGAGCTGTTTTTT
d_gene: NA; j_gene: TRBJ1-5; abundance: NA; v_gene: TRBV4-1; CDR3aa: CASSQDLGAGNQPQHF; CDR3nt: TGCGCCAGCAGCCAAGATTTGGGGGCTGGCAATCAGCCCCAGCATTTT
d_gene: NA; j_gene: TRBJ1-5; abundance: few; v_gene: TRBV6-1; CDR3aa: CASSREQPQHF; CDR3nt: TGTGCCAGCAGTCGGGAGCAGCCCCAGCATTTT
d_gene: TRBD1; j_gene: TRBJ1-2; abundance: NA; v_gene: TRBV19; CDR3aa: CASSLNPGRDRLLYGYTF; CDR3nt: TGTGCCAGTAGTTTGAACCCCGGTCGGGACAGGCTCCTCTATGGCTACACCTTC
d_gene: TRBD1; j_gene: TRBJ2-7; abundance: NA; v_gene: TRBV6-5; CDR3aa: CASSRTGTESYEQYF; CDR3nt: TGTGCCAGCAGTCGAACCGGGACAGAGTCCTACGAGCAGTACTTC
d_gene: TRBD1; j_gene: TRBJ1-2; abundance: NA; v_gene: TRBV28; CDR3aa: CASRGQGGGYTF; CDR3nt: TGTGCCAGCAGAGGACAGGGGGGTGGCTACACCTTC
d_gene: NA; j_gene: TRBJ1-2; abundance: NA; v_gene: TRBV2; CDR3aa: CASSEGRETYGYTF; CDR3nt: TGTGCCAGCAGTGAAGGGCGGGAGACGTATGGCTACACCTTC
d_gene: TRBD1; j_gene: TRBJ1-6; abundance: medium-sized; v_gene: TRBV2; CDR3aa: CASSEQGQGNSPLHF; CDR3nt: TGTGCCAGCAGTGAACAGGGACAGGGGAATTCACCCCTCCACTTT
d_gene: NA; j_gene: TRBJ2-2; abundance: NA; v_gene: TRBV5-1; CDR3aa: CASSLGQEENTGELFF; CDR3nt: TGCGCCAGCAGCTTGGGACAGGAGGAGAACACCGGGGAGCTGTTTTTT
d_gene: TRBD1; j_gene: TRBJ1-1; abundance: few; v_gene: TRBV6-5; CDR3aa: CASSYRTTGKAFF; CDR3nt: TGTGCCAGCAGCTACCGCACGACAGGGAAAGCTTTCTTT
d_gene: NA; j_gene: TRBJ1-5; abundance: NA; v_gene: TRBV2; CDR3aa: CASSEARVENQPQHF; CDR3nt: TGTGCCAGCAGTGAAGCCCGGGTTGAAAATCAGCCCCAGCATTTT
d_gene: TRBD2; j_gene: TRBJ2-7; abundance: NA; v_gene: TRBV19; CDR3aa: CASRLTSGGYEQYF; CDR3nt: TGTGCCAGTAGGCTGACTAGCGGTGGCTACGAGCAGTACTTC
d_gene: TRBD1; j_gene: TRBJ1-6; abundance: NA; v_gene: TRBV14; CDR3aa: CASSQGQGYSPLHF; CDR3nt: TGTGCCAGCAGCCAGGGACAGGGGTACTCACCCCTCCACTTT
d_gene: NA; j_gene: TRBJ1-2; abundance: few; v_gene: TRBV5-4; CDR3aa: CASSPEGAYGYTF; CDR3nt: TGTGCCAGCAGTCCCGAAGGGGCCTATGGCTACACCTTC
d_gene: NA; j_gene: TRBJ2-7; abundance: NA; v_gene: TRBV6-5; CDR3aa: CASRPDTDTYEQYF; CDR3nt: TGTGCCAGCAGACCGGACACCGACACCTACGAGCAGTACTTC
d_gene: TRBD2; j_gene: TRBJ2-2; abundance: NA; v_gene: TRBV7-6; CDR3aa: CASSIAGGRIGELFF; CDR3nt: TGTGCCAGCAGCATAGCGGGGGGGCGTATCGGGGAGCTGTTTTTT
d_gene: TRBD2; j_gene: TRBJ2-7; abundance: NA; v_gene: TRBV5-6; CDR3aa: CASSLGTSPSYEQYF; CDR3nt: TGTGCCAGCAGCTTGGGGACTAGTCCGTCCTACGAGCAGTACTTC